Following are 10 T cell receptor beta chains from one sample sequenced in a study of blood T cells in healthy people across ages. PCR was performed a second time for about 6 to 11 cycles using a sample-barcoded 5' primer and a J-beta primer mix. TCRdb re-derived calls from the 5' RACE reads in MiXCR, one entry per CDR3 protein. This sample yields 1.5 million to 2 million distinct CDR3 sequences, of which around 50% are seen a single time; 2.1% belongs to the top ten. The sequenced material came from blood. These receptors all come from a woman aged 40 to 49 in good health.

The rearrangement uses TRBV7-2 and TRBJ2-5, with D possibly called TRBD1 or TRBD2 (6 bases each). Germline V CDR1 and CDR2: SGHTA, FQGNSA. The CDR3 covers 14 residues. V dropped 9 bases and J dropped 2 bases, with 16 bases sitting between them. CDR3 in DNA: TGTGCCAGTTTTAAGGGGGGAACTCAAGAGACCCAGTACTTC. Translating gives CASFKGGTQETQYF. The complete variable domain, with remaining parts taken from reference TRBV7-2 and TRBJ2-5, reads GAGVSQSPSNKVTEKGKDVELRCDPISGHTALYWYRQSLGQGLEFLIYFQGNSAPDKSGLPSDRFSAERTGGSVSTLTIQRTQQEDSAVYLCASFKGGTQETQYFGPGTRLLVL.

In its sample, this clonotype was seen a few times. The J gene is TRBJ2-1, the V gene TRBV7-2, with 7 bases fitting TRBD2. The germline gives CDR1 SGHTA, CDR2 FQGNSA. This CDR3 region has 15 residues. V was pared by 1 base and J by 5 bases, with 5 bases of the junction left unmatched. This chain's CDR3 is CASSLVSSGHNEQFF. CDR3 bases: TGTGCCAGCAGCTTAGTGTCTAGCGGACACAATGAGCAGTTCTTC.

The chain carries TRBV7-9 and TRBJ1-5; TRBD1 is a possible D gene (5 bases). Germline V CDR1 and CDR2: SEHNR, FQNEAQ (reference sequence). Trimming left V 5 bases short and J 9 bases short, with 11 bases between. This CDR3 has 12 amino acids. The CDR3 DNA is TGTGCCAGCAGCCCGGCCGGGGGGCCCCAGCATTTT. As protein: CASSPAGGPQHF.

This clonotype was seen a single time. The chain uses TRBV7-3 and TRBJ1-5; 9 bases match TRBD1. V was clipped by 5 bases and J by 4 bases; unmatched bases: 12. Germline values: CDR1 SGHTA, CDR2 FQGTGA. The CDR3 sequence is 17 residues long. The CDR3 DNA reads TGTGCCAGCAGCGTTCGGACAGGGGTCAGGGTGAATCAGCCCCAGCATTTT. It translates to CASSVRTGVRVNQPQHF.

This clonotype was recorded a few times. The CDR3 DNA reads as TGCGCCAGCAGCCGCCGGGACAGCTTCTCTGGGGCCAACGTCCTGACTTTC. Translation: CASSRRDSFSGANVLTF. The rearrangement joins TRBV4-3 to TRBJ2-6, with TRBD1 matching 7 bases. Unmatched junction bases numbered 6, after V lost 4 bases and J lost 0 bases. Germline CDR1 reads LGHNA; CDR2 reads YSLEER. CDR3 length: 17 amino acids.

This sequence joins TRBV7-2 and TRBJ2-7, with D possibly TRBD2 on 6 matching bases. Judging by the DNA end, TRBJ2-5 fits better; the J call may be wrong. CDR3 length: 16 residues. Per germline, CDR1 SGHTA and CDR2 FQGNSA. For the CDR3, the DNA is TGTGCCAGCAGCTTAGCTGCCGGGACTCGCGAAGAGACCCAGTACTTC. It yields the protein CASSLAAGTREETQYF.

This sequence joins TRBV12-3 or TRBV12-4 and TRBJ1-1; D remains unclear. V lost 8 bases to trimming and J lost 7 bases, with 11 bases between them. CDR3 size: 11 residues. The DNA for the CDR3 is TGTGCCAGCTTCGGTGGCAATGAAGCTTTCTTT. It translates to CASFGGNEAFF.

In its sample, this clonotype was seen a few times. The rearrangement joins TRBV20-1 to TRBJ2-3; TRBD2 matches 15 bases. The V gene end was trimmed by 2 bases and the J gene end by 6 bases; junction bases not matched to a gene: 3. This CDR3 has 15 amino acids. From germline, CDR1 is DFQATT and CDR2 SNEGSKA (reference sequence). The CDR3 DNA sequence: TGCAGTGCTAGATCAGGGACTAGCGGGGGGGATACGCAGTATTTT. This gives the protein CSARSGTSGGDTQYF.

The rearrangement uses TRBV28 and TRBJ1-5; a possible D gene is TRBD1 (5 bases). Germline V gene sequence: CDR1 MDHEN, CDR2 SYDVKM. Trimming cost V 3 bases and J 4 bases, with 13 bases left between them. This CDR3 has 15 amino acids. CDR3 in DNA: TGTGCCAGCAGTTTCCCCAGGGTTAGGAATCAGCCCCAGCATTTT. Translated, it gives CASSFPRVRNQPQHF.

This clonotype has more than one count but fewer than ten. The chain combines TRBV13 with TRBJ2-7; TRBD1 matches at 7 bases. This CDR3 contains 15 residues. The germline CDR1 and CDR2 sequences are PRHDT and FYEKMQ (reference sequence). Trimming at V came to 1 base and at J to 2 bases, leaving 5 bases not matched to a gene. The DNA for the CDR3 is TGTGCCAGCAGCTTAGAAGGACAGGCCCCCTACGAGCAGTACTTC. Translated: CASSLEGQAPYEQYF.